The present T cell receptor beta chain was sequenced within a study of OX40 agonist ivuxolimab in advanced cancers. Study-level results: Low clonal expansion, among the lowest seen, marked partial responders at 0.1-3.0 mg/kg. Among expanded peripheral T cells, antigen specificity went undetermined.

TCRdb's copy holds only in-frame clones and misses some; the assay was immunoSEQ multiplex PCR. Of 90,000 or so clones listed, around nine tenths are singletons. Blood was sampled at baseline, cycle 4 day 1, and cycle 7 day 1. Germline V CDR1 and CDR2: SGHVS, FNYEAQ. CDR3 length: 13 residues. V was cut by 3 bases and J by 4 bases, with 10 bases left in between. On this clone itself: The antigen remains undetermined.

V and J are TRBV7-6 and TRBJ2-7; D is perhaps TRBD1 (5 bases). The material sequenced was CD4+ or CD8+ T cells sorted from blood, taken in a trial of the OX40 agonist ivuxolimab. The origin of this receptor is an adult with an advanced solid tumor such as melanoma, head and neck, liver or kidney cancer. The CDR3 here is CASSFPGPYEQYF. CDR3 in DNA: TGTGCCAGCAGCTTCCCAGGGCCTTACGAGCAGTACTTC.